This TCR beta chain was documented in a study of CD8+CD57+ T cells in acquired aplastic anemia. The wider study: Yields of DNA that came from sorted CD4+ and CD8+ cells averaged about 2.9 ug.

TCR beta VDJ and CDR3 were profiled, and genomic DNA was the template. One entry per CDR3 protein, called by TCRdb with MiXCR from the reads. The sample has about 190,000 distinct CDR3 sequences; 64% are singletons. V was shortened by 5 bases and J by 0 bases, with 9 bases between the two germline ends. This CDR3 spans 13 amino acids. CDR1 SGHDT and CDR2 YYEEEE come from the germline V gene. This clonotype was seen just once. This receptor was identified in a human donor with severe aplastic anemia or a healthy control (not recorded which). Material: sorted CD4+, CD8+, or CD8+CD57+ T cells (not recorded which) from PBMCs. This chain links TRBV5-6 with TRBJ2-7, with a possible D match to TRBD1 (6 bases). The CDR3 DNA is TGTGCCAGCAGGAGGGGGAACTCCTACGAGCAGTACTTC. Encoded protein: CASRRGNSYEQYF.